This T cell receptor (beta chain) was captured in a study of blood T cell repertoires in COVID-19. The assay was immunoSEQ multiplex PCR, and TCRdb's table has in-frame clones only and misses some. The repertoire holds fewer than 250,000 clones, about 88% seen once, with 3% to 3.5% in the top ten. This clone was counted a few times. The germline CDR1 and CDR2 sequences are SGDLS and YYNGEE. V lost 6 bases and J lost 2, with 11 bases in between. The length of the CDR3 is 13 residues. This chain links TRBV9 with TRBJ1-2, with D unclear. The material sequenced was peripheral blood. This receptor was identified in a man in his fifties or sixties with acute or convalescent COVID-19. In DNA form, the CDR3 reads TGTGCCAGCACCCGTGAGGGCAACTATGGCTACACCTTC. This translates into CASTREGNYGYTF.